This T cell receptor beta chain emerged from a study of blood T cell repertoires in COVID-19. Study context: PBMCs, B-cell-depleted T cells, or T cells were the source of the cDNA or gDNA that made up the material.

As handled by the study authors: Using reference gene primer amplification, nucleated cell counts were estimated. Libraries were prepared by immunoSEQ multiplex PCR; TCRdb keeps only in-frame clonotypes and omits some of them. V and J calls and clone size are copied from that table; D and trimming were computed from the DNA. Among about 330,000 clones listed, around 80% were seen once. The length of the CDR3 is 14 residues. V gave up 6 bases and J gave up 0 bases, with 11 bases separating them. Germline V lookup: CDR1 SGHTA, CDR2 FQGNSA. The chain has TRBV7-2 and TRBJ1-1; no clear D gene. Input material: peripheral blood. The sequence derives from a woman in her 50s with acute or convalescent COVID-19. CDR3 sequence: CASSFSLLNTEAFF. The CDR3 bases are TGTGCCAGCAGTTTTAGCTTGTTGAACACTGAAGCTTTCTTT.